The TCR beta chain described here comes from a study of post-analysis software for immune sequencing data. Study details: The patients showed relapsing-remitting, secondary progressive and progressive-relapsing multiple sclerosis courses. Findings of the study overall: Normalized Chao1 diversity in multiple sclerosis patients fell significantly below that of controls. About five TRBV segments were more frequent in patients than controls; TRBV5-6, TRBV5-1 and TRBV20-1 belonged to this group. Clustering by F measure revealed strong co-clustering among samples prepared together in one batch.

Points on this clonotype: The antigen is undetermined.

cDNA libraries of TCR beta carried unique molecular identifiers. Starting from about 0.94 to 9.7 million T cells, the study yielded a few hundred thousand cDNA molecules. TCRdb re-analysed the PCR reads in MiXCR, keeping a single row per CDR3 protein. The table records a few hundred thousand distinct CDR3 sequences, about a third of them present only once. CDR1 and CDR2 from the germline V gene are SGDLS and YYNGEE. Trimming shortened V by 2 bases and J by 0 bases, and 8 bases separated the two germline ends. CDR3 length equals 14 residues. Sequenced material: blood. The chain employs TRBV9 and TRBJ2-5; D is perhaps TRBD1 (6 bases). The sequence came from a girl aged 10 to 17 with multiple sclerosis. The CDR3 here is CASSVTGNQETQYF. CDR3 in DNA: TGTGCCAGCAGCGTTACAGGGAACCAAGAGACCCAGTACTTC.